The rows below give T cell receptor beta chains drawn from one sample of a study of blood T cell repertoires in COVID-19. Profiling relied on immunoSEQ multiplex PCR, and the TCRdb table lists in-frame clones only, not all of them. The sample contains approximately 300,000 clones, approximately 88% of which appear only once. The sample comprised PBMCs or T cells enriched from blood (not recorded which). The receptors originated from a man aged 60 to 75 who had recovered from COVID-19. CDR3s include the opening cysteine and the closing phenylalanine or tryptophan. Each record gives: clone size, V gene, D gene, J gene, CDR3 DNA, CDR3 protein. The D gene is left open where the match is weak. Some rows have no size entry. The others give once, few or many, or a class for an expanded clone.

size: -
V: TRBV19
D: TRBD2
J: TRBJ2-2
DNA: TGTGCCAGTAGTATAGTGGGACTAGCGGCCGGGGAGCTGTTTTTT
CDR3: CASSIVGLAAGELFF

size: -
V: TRBV3-1/TRBV3-2
D: TRBD2
J: TRBJ2-7
DNA: TGTGCCAGCAGCCAAGGTCTCGTAGCGGGAGTGGGGTACGAGCAGTACTTC
CDR3: CASSQGLVAGVGYEQYF

size: -
V: TRBV5-1
D: TRBD1
J: TRBJ1-2
DNA: TGCGCCAGCAGCGCACAGGGGGACTATGGCTACACCTTC
CDR3: CASSAQGDYGYTF

size: -
V: TRBV5-6
D: TRBD1
J: TRBJ2-5
DNA: TGTGCCAGCAGCCGGACAGGGACCCAAGAGACCCAGTACTTC
CDR3: CASSRTGTQETQYF

size: -
V: TRBV4-1
D: -
J: TRBJ2-1
DNA: TGCGCCAGCAGCCAAGGTACGGGTCCCTACAATGAGCAGTTCTTC
CDR3: CASSQGTGPYNEQFF

size: -
V: TRBV12-2
D: -
J: TRBJ1-5
DNA: TGTGCAAGTCGCTCAATCCAGGGTAATCAGCCCCAGCATTTT
CDR3: CASRSIQGNQPQHF

size: -
V: TRBV6-4
D: TRBD2
J: TRBJ2-1
DNA: TGTGCCAGCAGTGAATCGAGCGGGAGAGCTTACAATGAGCAGTTCTTC
CDR3: CASSESSGRAYNEQFF

size: -
V: TRBV11-3
D: -
J: TRBJ2-7
DNA: TGTGCCAGCAGCTTAGATCTTCGGGGGTTCAACGAGCAGTACTTC
CDR3: CASSLDLRGFNEQYF

size: -
V: TRBV7-9
D: TRBD1
J: TRBJ1-1
DNA: TGTGCCAGCAGCTTCCCGACAGGGGAGGACACTGAAGCTTTCTTT
CDR3: CASSFPTGEDTEAFF

size: -
V: TRBV3-1/TRBV3-2
D: TRBD2
J: TRBJ2-5
DNA: TGTGCCAGCAGCCAAGATCAACTAGCGGGAGAGACCCAGTACTTC
CDR3: CASSQDQLAGETQYF

size: -
V: TRBV28
D: -
J: TRBJ1-5
DNA: TGTGCCAGCAGTAACGGACAGTGGGGCAATCAGCCCCAGCATTTT
CDR3: CASSNGQWGNQPQHF

size: -
V: TRBV28
D: TRBD1
J: TRBJ2-1
DNA: TGTGCCAGCAGCCCCGGGGACAGGGGCACCAATGAGCAGTTCTTC
CDR3: CASSPGDRGTNEQFF

size: -
V: TRBV6-5
D: TRBD1
J: TRBJ1-4
DNA: TGTGCCAGCACCGGGACAGGGGGCTATGAAAAACTGTTTTTT
CDR3: CASTGTGGYEKLFF

size: few
V: TRBV7-9
D: TRBD1
J: TRBJ2-7
DNA: TGTGCCAGCAGCTCCCTGAGGGGGCTCTACGAGCAGTACTTC
CDR3: CASSSLRGLYEQYF

size: -
V: TRBV28
D: TRBD2
J: TRBJ2-7
DNA: TGTGCCAGCAGTTCACCCGGGACTACTTACGAGCAGTACTTC
CDR3: CASSSPGTTYEQYF

size: -
V: TRBV7-6
D: TRBD2
J: TRBJ2-5
DNA: TGTGCCAGCAGCTTAGCCCTAGCGGGAGGTGTCGAGACCCAGTACTTC
CDR3: CASSLALAGGVETQYF

size: -
V: TRBV19
D: -
J: TRBJ1-1
DNA: TGTGCCAGTAGTATTAGTCTAAACACTGAAGCTTTCTTT
CDR3: CASSISLNTEAFF

size: -
V: TRBV24-1
D: TRBD1
J: TRBJ2-5
DNA: TGTGCCACCAGTGATTTGGGACAGGGGGAAGAGACCCAGTACTTC
CDR3: CATSDLGQGEETQYF

size: -
V: TRBV15
D: TRBD1
J: TRBJ2-1
DNA: TGTGCCACCAGCCCCCCGTGGGACAGGTACAATGAGCAGTTCTTC
CDR3: CATSPPWDRYNEQFF

size: -
V: TRBV3-1/TRBV3-2
D: TRBD1
J: TRBJ1-2
DNA: TGTGCCAGCAGCCAAGAGGGGACAGCCTATGGCTACACCTTC
CDR3: CASSQEGTAYGYTF

size: -
V: TRBV11-2
D: -
J: TRBJ2-5
DNA: TGTGCCAGCACCACTGAAACGGAGACCCAGTACTTC
CDR3: CASTTETETQYF

size: -
V: TRBV18
D: TRBD1
J: TRBJ1-6
DNA: TGTGCCAGCTCATCTACCGGGACAGGATCGGGTTCACCCCTCCACTTT
CDR3: CASSSTGTGSGSPLHF

size: -
V: TRBV6-5
D: -
J: TRBJ2-5
DNA: TGTGCCAGCAACCAACAGGGTCTAGAGACCCAGTACTTC
CDR3: CASNQQGLETQYF

size: -
V: TRBV19
D: TRBD2
J: TRBJ2-2
DNA: TGTGCCAGTAAAAACAACCAAGGGACTAGAAACACCGGGGAGCTGTTTTTT
CDR3: CASKNNQGTRNTGELFF

size: -
V: TRBV9
D: -
J: TRBJ2-1
DNA: TGTGCCAGCAGCTCTCAAATGCACCTGGAGTACAATGAGCAGTTCTTC
CDR3: CASSSQMHLEYNEQFF

size: -
V: TRBV24-1
D: -
J: TRBJ2-3
DNA: TGTGCCACCAGTGATTCGACGGGAGCCCGCACAGATACGCAGTATTTT
CDR3: CATSDSTGARTDTQYF

size: -
V: TRBV28
D: TRBD1
J: TRBJ2-7
DNA: TGTGCCAGCAGTACAACCGGGACAGGGTCCGGCGAGCAGTACTTC
CDR3: CASSTTGTGSGEQYF

size: -
V: TRBV9
D: TRBD2
J: TRBJ2-2
DNA: TGTGCCAGCAGCGTAGCGATAGCGGGAGGAACCGGGGAGCTGTTTTTT
CDR3: CASSVAIAGGTGELFF

size: -
V: TRBV7-9
D: -
J: TRBJ2-7
DNA: TGTGCCAGCAGCTTAGTTGGGAGCTCCTACGAGCAGTACTTC
CDR3: CASSLVGSSYEQYF

size: -
V: TRBV7-2
D: TRBD2
J: TRBJ2-7
DNA: TGTGCCAGCAGCTTTCGACTAGCGGGAGGGGGCTACGAGCAGTACTTC
CDR3: CASSFRLAGGGYEQYF

size: -
V: TRBV9
D: TRBD1
J: TRBJ2-5
DNA: TGTGCCAGCAGCCCCCGGACAGGGTCAGAGACCCAGTACTTC
CDR3: CASSPRTGSETQYF

size: -
V: TRBV7-2
D: -
J: TRBJ1-1
DNA: TGTGCCAGCAGCTTAGCATACACAGCAGAAGCTTTCTTT
CDR3: CASSLAYTAEAFF

size: -
V: TRBV14
D: -
J: TRBJ1-5
DNA: TGTGCCAGCAGCCTAGATTCGACAGACCCCGTTTTTAGCAATCAGCCCCAGCATTTT
CDR3: CASSLDSTDPVFSNQPQHF

size: -
V: TRBV15
D: -
J: TRBJ1-6
DNA: TGTGCCACCAGCAGAGCGATCAGCTCCTATAATTCACCCCTCCACTTT
CDR3: CATSRAISSYNSPLHF

size: -
V: TRBV5-1
D: -
J: TRBJ2-5
DNA: TGCGCCAGCAGCTTGGCCTCAGGGGTGGAGACCCAGTACTTC
CDR3: CASSLASGVETQYF

size: -
V: TRBV4-1
D: TRBD2
J: TRBJ2-7
DNA: TGCGCCAGCAGCCAAGGGTCTAGCGGGAGCGTAGTCTACGAGCAGTACTTC
CDR3: CASSQGSSGSVVYEQYF

size: -
V: TRBV2
D: TRBD1
J: TRBJ1-5
DNA: TGTGCCAGCAGCGGGACAGGGGGCAATCAGCCCCAGCATTTT
CDR3: CASSGTGGNQPQHF